These 9 T cell receptor beta chains came from one sample sequenced in a study of T-cell reconstitution after alpha-beta-depleted transplantation in children (dated by TCRdb to the mid-2010s). Libraries were made using PCR. The sample was run on an Illumina HiSeq 2500. TCR library preparation used molecular barcoding, with unique molecular identifiers applied to normalize quantification of the TCRbeta repertoire. TCRdb itself trimmed the public reads at Q25 with fastp, ran MiXCR and retained productive beta chains. Identical CDR3 proteins give one entry, which carries the most common genes and DNA. Present in this sample are about 980,000 distinct CDR3 sequences, less than 30% of which were seen just once. The ten largest account for roughly 27% of the sample. The treatment or condition label of this sample denotes: allogeneic hematopoietic cell transplantation with graft depleted of TCRalphabeta T cells and CD19 B cells.

The source was PBMCs, mostly from graft donor cells, collected 360 days after TCRalphabeta/CD19-depleted stem cell transplant. These receptor sequences come from a boy in the first two years of life who had a stem cell transplant for SCID, so the T cells may come from the graft donor.

The chain uses TRBV5-1 and TRBJ2-1; 7 nucleotides align to TRBD1. The CDR3 sequence is 16 residues long. Per germline, CDR1 SGHRS and CDR2 YFSETQ. The junction had 9 bases not matched to a gene; V was cut back by 2 bases and J by 4 bases. CDR3 DNA: TGCGCCAGCAGCTTAGACCGGGACAGCCTATACAATGAGCAGTTCTTC. It translates to CASSLDRDSLYNEQFF.

This clonotype turned up a few times. The chain employs TRBV7-2 and TRBJ2-1, with TRBD2 identical over 10 bases. Germline lookup yields CDR1 SGHTA and CDR2 FQGNSA. CDR3 length: 15 residues. The V gene end was trimmed by 5 bases and the J gene end by 4 bases; junction bases not matched to a gene: 5. In DNA, the CDR3 is TGTGCCAGCAGCATCGAGCGGGGGGGTTACAATGAGCAGTTCTTC. Protein: CASSIERGGYNEQFF.

This clonotype showed up many times. V is TRBV20-1 and J is TRBJ2-3; a weak D match, TRBD2 (7 bases). Trimming pared 6 bases from V and 6 bases from J, leaving 13 bases between. The CDR3 runs to 12 residues. Per the germline V gene, CDR1 is DFQATT and CDR2 is SNEGSKA (reference sequence). The CDR3: CSAAGALDTQYF. The CDR3 region has the DNA TGCAGTGCCGCGGGGGCGTTGGATACGCAGTATTTT.

The chain carries TRBV20-1 and TRBJ2-2, with D possibly matching TRBD2 (6 bases). Trimming pared 5 bases from V and 4 bases from J, leaving 11 bases between. This CDR3 is built from 13 residues. Germline loops: CDR1 DFQATT, CDR2 SNEGSKA (reference sequence). CDR3 sequence (DNA): TGCAGTGCTCCCGGGACTCGCACCGGGGAGCTGTTTTTT. It translates to CSAPGTRTGELFF.

Many counts were recorded for this clonotype. This sequence joins TRBV12-3 or TRBV12-4 and TRBJ1-1; D gene ambiguous. Trimming took 4 bases from V and 0 from J, leaving 9 bases between them. This CDR3 is 14 amino acids long. The CDR3 DNA reads as TGTGCCAGCAGTTCTCGTGTTATGAACACTGAAGCTTTCTTT. Translated: CASSSRVMNTEAFF.

This clonotype has only a few counts. This chain joins TRBV12-3 or TRBV12-4 and TRBJ2-7, with 8 bases matching TRBD1. J gave up 7 bases and V 8 bases, and 10 bases lay outside the gene matches. CDR3 size: 13 residues. This CDR3 reads CASRGDRLREQYF. Written as DNA, the CDR3 is TGTGCCAGCCGTGGGGACAGGTTAAGGGAGCAGTACTTC.

This clonotype occurred a few times. The rearrangement uses TRBV7-2 and TRBJ1-4; no definite D call. The V gene lost 5 bases and the J gene lost 5 bases, with 18 bases spanning the gap. From germline, CDR1 is SGHTA and CDR2 FQGNSA. This CDR3 contains 16 residues. The CDR3: CASSKSPRLGNEKLFF. The DNA for the CDR3 is TGTGCCAGCAGCAAAAGCCCCAGGTTGGGCAATGAAAAACTGTTTTTT.

The rearrangement uses TRBV3-1 and TRBJ2-7; no clear D gene. This CDR3 is built from 15 residues. Trimming left V 1 base short and J 7 bases short, with 17 bases between. Germline V gene sequence: CDR1 LGHDT, CDR2 YNNKEL (reference sequence). The CDR3 nucleotides are TGTGCCAGCAGCCAAGGTGTCGGAGCACTTTGGGAGCAGTACTTC. Translating it yields CASSQGVGALWEQYF.

V is TRBV5-1 and J is TRBJ2-3, with TRBD1 identical over 8 bases. CDR1 and CDR2 from the germline V gene are SGHRS and YFSETQ. The CDR3 has 17 residues. J was trimmed by 7 bases and V by 4 bases; bases with no gene match: 17. This CDR3 reads CASSAPRDRKRWHTQYF. Here the CDR3 DNA reads TGCGCCAGCAGCGCCCCGAGGGACAGGAAGAGGTGGCATACGCAGTATTTT.